This is a list of T cell receptor beta chains from one sample in a study of regulatory T cells in long-lasting Graves disease. TCRdb re-derived calls from the multiplex PCR reads in MiXCR, one entry per CDR3 protein. The sample carries hundreds of thousands of distinct CDR3 sequences, roughly 15% recorded once. This same sample was also part of a study on T cells in Graves' hyperthyroidism and ophthalmopathy.

The sequencing here drew on peripheral blood mononuclear cells (PBMCs), taken at new diagnosis, from a patient treated with antithyroid drugs. Receptor source: a woman aged 25-40 years with Graves disease. The CDR3 runs from the conserved cysteine through the conserved F or W. A D gene is named only where the DNA matches it firmly. Clone size is stated in some rows and not others, as once, few, many or a class when expanded.

V gene	D gene	clone size	J gene	CDR3 protein	CDR3 DNA
TRBV18	TRBD2	.	TRBJ2-1	CASSPPGLAHINEQFF	TGTGCCAGCTCACCACCAGGACTAGCCCATATCAATGAGCAGTTCTTC
TRBV28	.	many	TRBJ1-1	CASSFQGQGPTEAFF	TGTGCCAGCAGTTTCCAGGGGCAAGGGCCCACTGAAGCTTTCTTT
TRBV28	TRBD1	many	TRBJ2-7	CASMGQVSSYEQYF	TGTGCCAGCATGGGACAGGTCTCTTCCTACGAGCAGTACTTC
TRBV6-1	.	many	TRBJ1-2	CASRAPGRGYAGYTF	TGTGCCAGCAGAGCACCGGGACGTGGTTACGCTGGCTACACCTTC
TRBV20-1	.	many	TRBJ1-3	CSATQGSGNTIYF	TGCAGTGCTACACAGGGCTCTGGAAACACCATATATTTT
TRBV5-1	.	few	TRBJ2-1	CASSLAEPVYNEQFF	TGCGCCAGCAGCTTAGCGGAGCCCGTCTACAATGAGCAGTTCTTC
TRBV10-3	TRBD1	many	TRBJ1-1	CAISDLRGQAEAFF	TGTGCCATCAGTGATTTAAGGGGGCAGGCTGAAGCTTTCTTT
TRBV6-1	TRBD1	.	TRBJ1-5	CASSTRKPTGMGDQPQHF	TGTGCCAGCAGTACACGTAAACCGACAGGGATGGGAGATCAGCCCCAGCATTTT
TRBV18	TRBD1	.	TRBJ1-5	CASSPHRGGDQPQHF	TGTGCCAGCTCACCTCACAGGGGTGGGGATCAGCCCCAGCATTTT
TRBV7-9	.	few	TRBJ2-2	CASSLVDSGELFF	TGTGCCAGCAGCTTAGTTGATTCCGGGGAGCTGTTTTTT
TRBV15	.	many	TRBJ2-7	CATSRASAEQYF	TGTGCCACCAGCAGAGCTAGCGCCGAGCAGTACTTC
TRBV19	TRBD1	.	TRBJ1-1	CASRVTGDRAFF	TGTGCCAGTAGGGTAACAGGGGATAGGGCTTTCTTT
TRBV7-9	.	many	TRBJ2-7	CASSVKSGPSEQYF	TGTGCCAGCAGCGTGAAGTCAGGGCCCTCGGAGCAGTACTTC
TRBV5-1	TRBD1	many	TRBJ2-1	CATQGDMSYNEQFF	TGCGCCACGCAGGGGGATATGAGTTACAATGAGCAGTTCTTC
TRBV19	TRBD1	.	TRBJ2-7	CASSMVDRSSEQYF	TGTGCCAGTAGTATGGTGGACAGGTCGAGCGAGCAGTACTTC
TRBV2	.	many	TRBJ2-1	CASSFRVLQNNEQFF	TGTGCCAGTTCCTTTCGGGTCCTTCAAAACAATGAGCAGTTCTTC
TRBV7-2	.	many	TRBJ1-5	CASSWGGPGNQPQHF	TGTGCCAGCAGCTGGGGGGGGCCCGGCAATCAGCCCCAGCATTTT
TRBV29-1	.	few	TRBJ2-1	CSVTPFVGSYNEQFF	TGCAGCGTTACACCTTTTGTGGGCTCCTACAATGAGCAGTTCTTC
TRBV20-1	.	.	TRBJ2-1	CSARSRDGTYNEQFF	TGCAGTGCTAGGAGCCGGGACGGGACCTACAATGAGCAGTTCTTC
TRBV20-1	TRBD2	few	TRBJ2-1	CSAGEGYEQFF	TGCAGTGCGGGGGAGGGCTATGAGCAGTTCTTC
TRBV5-6	.	.	TRBJ1-1	CASSGRYDEAFF	TGTGCCAGCAGCGGGAGATATGATGAAGCTTTCTTT
TRBV18	.	.	TRBJ2-4	CASSPTGVLGAKNIQYF	TGTGCCAGCTCACCGACGGGAGTCCTCGGGGCCAAAAACATTCAGTACTTC
TRBV6-2/TRBV6-3	.	.	TRBJ1-5	CASSLQGFWDSNQPQHF	TGTGCCAGCAGTCTACAGGGATTTTGGGATAGCAATCAGCCCCAGCATTTT